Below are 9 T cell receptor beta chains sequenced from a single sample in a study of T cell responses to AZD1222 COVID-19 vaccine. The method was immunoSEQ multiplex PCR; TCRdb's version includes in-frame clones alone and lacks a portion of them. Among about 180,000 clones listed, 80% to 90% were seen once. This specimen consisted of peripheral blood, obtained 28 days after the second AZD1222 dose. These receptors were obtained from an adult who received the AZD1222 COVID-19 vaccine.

CDR3 amino acids: CASSQDTGPGELFF. CDR3 nucleotides: TGCGCCAGCAGCCAAGACACGGGGCCCGGGGAGCTGTTTTTT. V is TRBV4-1 and J is TRBJ2-2; D assignment may be TRBD1 or TRBD2 (5 bases each). V was shortened by 0 bases and J by 6 bases, with 8 bases between the two germline ends. The CDR3 contains 14 residues. Germline V gene data show CDR1 as MGHRA and CDR2 as YSYEKL.

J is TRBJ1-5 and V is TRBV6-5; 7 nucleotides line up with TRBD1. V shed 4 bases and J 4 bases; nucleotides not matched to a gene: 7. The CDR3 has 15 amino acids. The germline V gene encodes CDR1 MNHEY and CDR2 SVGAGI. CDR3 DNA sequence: TGTGCCAGCAGTTTATCCGGGACAGTGAATCAGCCCCAGCATTTT. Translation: CASSLSGTVNQPQHF.

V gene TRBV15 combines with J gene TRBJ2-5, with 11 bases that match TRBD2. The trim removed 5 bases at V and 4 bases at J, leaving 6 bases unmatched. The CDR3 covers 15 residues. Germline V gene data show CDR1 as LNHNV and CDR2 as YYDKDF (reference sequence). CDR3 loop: CATSAPTSGVETQYF. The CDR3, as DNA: TGTGCCACCAGCGCTCCGACTAGCGGGGTAGAGACCCAGTACTTC.

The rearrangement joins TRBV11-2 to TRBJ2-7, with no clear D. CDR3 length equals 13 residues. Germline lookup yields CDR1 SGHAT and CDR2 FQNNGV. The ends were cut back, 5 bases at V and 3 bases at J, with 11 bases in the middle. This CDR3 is CASSVLLYYEQYF. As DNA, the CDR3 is TGTGCCAGCAGCGTCCTTCTCTACTACGAGCAGTACTTC.

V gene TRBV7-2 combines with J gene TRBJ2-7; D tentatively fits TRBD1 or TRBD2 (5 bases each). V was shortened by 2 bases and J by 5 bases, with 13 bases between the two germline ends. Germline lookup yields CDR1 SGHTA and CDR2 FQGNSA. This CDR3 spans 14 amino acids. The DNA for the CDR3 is TGTGCCAGCAGCTTACGAGGGGATGGGGACGAGCAGTACTTC. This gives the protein CASSLRGDGDEQYF.

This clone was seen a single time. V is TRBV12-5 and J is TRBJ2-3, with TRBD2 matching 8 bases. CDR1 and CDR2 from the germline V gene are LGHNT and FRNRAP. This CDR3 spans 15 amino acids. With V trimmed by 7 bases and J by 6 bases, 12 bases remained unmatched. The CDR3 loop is CASAPLADPSDTQYF. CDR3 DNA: TGTGCTAGTGCCCCACTAGCGGATCCCTCTGATACGCAGTATTTT.

The CDR3 sequence: CASSLVGGYGIVGTDTQYF. The CDR3 DNA reads as TGTGCCAGCAGCTTAGTGGGGGGGTATGGCATCGTTGGCACAGATACGCAGTATTTT. The chain has TRBV7-2 and TRBJ2-3; 7 bases match TRBD2. Germline trimming cut 1 base from V and 1 base from J; bases unmatched to any gene: 14. This CDR3 contains 19 residues. Germline V gene data show CDR1 as SGHTA and CDR2 as FQGNSA.

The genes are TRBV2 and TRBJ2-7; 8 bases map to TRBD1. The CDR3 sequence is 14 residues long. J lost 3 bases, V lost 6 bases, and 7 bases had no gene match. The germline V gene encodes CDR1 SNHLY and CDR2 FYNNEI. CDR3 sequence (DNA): TGTGCCAGCAGATTCCCGGGACAGGTCTACGAGCAGTACTTC. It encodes CASRFPGQVYEQYF.

DNA for the CDR3: TGCAGTGCTAGTGGCGGGGGGGCGGGGCGAGAGACCCAGTACTTC. This codes for CSASGGGAGRETQYF. V usage is TRBV20-1 and J usage is TRBJ2-5, with 9 bases identical to TRBD2. The CDR3 is 15 amino acids. The ends lost 3 bases at V and 4 bases at J; junction bases unmatched: 9. CDR1 is DFQATT and CDR2 is SNEGSKA in the germline V gene (reference sequence).